Listed here is a single T cell receptor beta chain. The data are from a study of blood T cell repertoires in COVID-19. Study-level background: The samples span acute and convalescent COVID-19 from the United States, Italy and Spain.

Germline-derived CDR1 and CDR2 are SGHAT and FQNNGV. V lost 4 bases and J lost 5; bases outside the gene matches: 9. The CDR3 extends over 16 amino acids. TCRdb's copy holds only in-frame clones and misses some; the assay was immunoSEQ multiplex PCR. The sample lists more than 45,000 clones, around 87% seen once, with 6.5% to 8% in the top ten. This chain uses TRBV11-2 with TRBJ2-3; TRBD2 matches at 10 bases. The clonotype comes from a human donor with active COVID-19. The donor label of this sample is uncertain. What was sequenced was peripheral blood. CDR3 bases: TGTGCCAGCAGCTCGGAAAGCGGGGGGGCCGGAGATACGCAGTATTTT. Translated: CASSSESGGAGDTQYF.